This T cell receptor beta chain stems from a study of cytotoxic CD8 clonotypes in ibrutinib-treated CLL. Looking at the study overall: Response samples were taken after a median about 12 months of treatment, range 6 to 36. On average, each sample had 255,043 productive templates and 94,082 productive rearrangements.

Frozen PBMC stocks contributed around 1.8 micrograms of genomic DNA to the TCR beta libraries. TCRdb's copy holds only in-frame clones and misses some; the assay was immunoSEQ multiplex PCR. The sample has about 25,000 clones, approximately 85% seen once. Points on this clone: The antigen is not known.

V was pared by 2 bases and J by 0 bases, with 19 bases between. This CDR3 is 18 amino acids long. Overall study findings and caveats: Pretreatment clonality was elevated relative to age-matched healthy donors and paralleled circulating CD8+ T-cell counts.

This TCR was recovered from a human donor with chronic lymphocytic leukemia. The V call is TRBV6-7, the J call TRBJ1-1, with a possible D match to TRBD1 (6 bases). TRBV6-7 is classed as an ORF, of uncertain function. The material was PBMCs, obtained after 24 months of ibrutinib treatment. The CDR3 region is CASSYLPFQGFVNTEAFF. In DNA form, the CDR3 reads TGTGCCAGCAGTTACCTACCGTTTCAGGGGTTTGTGAACACTGAAGCTTTCTTT.